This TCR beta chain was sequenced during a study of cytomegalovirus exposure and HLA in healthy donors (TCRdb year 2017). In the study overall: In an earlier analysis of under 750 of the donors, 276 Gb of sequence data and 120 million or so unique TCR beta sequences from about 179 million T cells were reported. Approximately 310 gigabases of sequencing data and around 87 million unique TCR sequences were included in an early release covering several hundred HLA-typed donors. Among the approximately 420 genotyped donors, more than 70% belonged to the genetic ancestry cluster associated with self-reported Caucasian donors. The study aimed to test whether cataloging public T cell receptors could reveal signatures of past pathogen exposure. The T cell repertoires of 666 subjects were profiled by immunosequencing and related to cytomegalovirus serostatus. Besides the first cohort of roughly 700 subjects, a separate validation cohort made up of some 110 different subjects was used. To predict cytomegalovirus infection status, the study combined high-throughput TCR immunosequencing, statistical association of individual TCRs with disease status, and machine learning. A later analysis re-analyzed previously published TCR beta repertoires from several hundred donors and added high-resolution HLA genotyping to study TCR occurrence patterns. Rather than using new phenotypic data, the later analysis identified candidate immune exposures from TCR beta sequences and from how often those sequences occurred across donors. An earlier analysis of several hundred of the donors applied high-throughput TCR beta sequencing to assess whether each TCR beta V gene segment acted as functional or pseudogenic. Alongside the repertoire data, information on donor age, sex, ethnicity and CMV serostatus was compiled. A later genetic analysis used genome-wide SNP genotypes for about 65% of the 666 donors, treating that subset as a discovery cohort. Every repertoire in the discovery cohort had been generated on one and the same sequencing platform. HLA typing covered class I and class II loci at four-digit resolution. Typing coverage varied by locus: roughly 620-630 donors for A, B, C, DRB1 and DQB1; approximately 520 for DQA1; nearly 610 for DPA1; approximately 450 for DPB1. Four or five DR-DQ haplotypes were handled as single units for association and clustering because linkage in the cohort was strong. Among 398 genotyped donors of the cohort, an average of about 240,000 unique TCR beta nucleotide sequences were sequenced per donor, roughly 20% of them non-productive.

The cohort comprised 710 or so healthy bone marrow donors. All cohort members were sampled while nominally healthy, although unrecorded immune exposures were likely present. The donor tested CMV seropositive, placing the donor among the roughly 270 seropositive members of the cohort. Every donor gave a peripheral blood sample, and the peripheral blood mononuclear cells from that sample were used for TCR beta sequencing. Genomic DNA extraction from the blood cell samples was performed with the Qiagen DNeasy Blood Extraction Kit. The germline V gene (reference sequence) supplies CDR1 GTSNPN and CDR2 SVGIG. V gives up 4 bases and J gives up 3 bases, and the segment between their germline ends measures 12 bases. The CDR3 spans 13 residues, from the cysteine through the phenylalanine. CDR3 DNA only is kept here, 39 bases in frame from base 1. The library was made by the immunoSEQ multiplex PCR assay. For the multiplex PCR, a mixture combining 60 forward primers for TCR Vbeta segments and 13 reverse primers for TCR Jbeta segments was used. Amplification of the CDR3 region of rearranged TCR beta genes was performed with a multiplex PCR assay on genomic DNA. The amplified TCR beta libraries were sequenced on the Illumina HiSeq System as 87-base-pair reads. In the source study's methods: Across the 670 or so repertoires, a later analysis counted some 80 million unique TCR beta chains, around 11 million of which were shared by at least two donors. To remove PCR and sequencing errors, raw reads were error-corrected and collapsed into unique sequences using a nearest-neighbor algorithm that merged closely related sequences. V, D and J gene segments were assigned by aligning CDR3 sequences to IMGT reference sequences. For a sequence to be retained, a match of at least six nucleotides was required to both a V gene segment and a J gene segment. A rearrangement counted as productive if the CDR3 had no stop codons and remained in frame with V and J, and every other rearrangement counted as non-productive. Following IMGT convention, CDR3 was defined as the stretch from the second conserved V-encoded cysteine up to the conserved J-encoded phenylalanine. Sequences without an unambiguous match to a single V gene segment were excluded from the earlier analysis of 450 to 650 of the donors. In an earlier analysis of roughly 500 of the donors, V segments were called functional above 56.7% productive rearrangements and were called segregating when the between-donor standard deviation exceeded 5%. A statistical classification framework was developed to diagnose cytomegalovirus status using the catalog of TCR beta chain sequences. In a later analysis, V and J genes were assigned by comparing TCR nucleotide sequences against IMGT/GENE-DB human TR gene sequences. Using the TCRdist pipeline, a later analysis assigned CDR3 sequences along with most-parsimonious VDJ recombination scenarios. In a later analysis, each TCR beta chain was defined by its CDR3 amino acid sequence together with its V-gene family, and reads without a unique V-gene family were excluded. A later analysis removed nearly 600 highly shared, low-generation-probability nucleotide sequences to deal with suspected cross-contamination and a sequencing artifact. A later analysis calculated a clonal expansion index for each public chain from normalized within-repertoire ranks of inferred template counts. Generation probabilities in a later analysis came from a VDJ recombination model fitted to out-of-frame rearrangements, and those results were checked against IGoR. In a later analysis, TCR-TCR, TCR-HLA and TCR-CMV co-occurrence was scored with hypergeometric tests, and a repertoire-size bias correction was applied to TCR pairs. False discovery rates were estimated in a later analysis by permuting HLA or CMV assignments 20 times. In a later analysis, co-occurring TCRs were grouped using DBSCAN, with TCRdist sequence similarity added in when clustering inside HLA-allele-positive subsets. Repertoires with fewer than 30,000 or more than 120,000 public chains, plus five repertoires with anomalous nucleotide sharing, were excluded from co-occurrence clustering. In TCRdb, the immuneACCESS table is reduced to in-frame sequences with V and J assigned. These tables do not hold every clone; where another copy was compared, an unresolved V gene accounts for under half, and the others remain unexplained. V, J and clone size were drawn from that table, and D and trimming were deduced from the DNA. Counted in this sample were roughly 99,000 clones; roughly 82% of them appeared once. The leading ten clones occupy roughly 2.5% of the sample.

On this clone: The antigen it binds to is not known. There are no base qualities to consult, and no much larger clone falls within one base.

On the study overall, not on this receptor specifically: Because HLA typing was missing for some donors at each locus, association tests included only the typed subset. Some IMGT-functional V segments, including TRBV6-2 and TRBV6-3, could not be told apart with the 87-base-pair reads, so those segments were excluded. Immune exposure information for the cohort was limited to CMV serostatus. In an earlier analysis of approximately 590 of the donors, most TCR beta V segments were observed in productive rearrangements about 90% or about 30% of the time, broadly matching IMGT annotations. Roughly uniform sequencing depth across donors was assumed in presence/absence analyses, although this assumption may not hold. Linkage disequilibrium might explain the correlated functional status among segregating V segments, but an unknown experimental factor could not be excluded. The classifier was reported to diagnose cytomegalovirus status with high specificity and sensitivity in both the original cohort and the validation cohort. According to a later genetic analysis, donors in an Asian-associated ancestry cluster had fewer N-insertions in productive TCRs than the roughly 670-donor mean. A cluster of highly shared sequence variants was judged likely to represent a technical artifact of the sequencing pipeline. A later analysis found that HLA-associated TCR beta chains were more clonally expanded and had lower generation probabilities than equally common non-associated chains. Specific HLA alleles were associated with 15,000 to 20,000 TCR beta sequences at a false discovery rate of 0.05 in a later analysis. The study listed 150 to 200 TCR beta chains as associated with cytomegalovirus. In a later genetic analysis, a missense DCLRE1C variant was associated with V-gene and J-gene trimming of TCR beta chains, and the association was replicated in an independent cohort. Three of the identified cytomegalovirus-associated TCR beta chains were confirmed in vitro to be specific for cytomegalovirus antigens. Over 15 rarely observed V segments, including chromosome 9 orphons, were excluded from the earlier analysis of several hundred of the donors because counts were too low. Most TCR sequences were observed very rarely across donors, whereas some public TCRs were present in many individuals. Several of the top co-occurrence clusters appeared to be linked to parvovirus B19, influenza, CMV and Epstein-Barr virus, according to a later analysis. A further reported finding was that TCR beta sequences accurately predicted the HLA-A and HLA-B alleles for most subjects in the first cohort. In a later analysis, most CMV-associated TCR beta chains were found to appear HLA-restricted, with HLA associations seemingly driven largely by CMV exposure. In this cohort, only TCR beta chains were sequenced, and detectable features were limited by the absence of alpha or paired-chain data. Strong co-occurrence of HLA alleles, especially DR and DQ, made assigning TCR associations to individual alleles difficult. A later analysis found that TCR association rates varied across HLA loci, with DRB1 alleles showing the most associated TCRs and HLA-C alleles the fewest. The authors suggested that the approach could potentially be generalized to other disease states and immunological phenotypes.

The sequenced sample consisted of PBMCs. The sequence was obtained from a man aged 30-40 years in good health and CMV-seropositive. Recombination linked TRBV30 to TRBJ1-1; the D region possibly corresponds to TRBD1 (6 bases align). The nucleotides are TGTGCCTGGAAGGAAGGGGGGGACACTGAAGCTTTCTTT. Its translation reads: CAWKEGGDTEAFF.